This section outlines one T cell receptor beta chain sequence together with its context. The antigen remains undetermined. The sample comes from a study of tumor-infiltrating lymphocytes in primary liver carcinoma. General study findings and limits: Compared with blood, tumor repertoires held significantly more in their top 250 clones.

Unsorted bulk tissue, roughly 19-34 mg of it, served as the source for co-extraction of RNA and DNA. The patients lived with chronic HBV infection and had not yet received any treatment. Germline CDR1 reads SQVTM; CDR2 reads ANQGSEA. V shed 6 bases, J shed 1 base, and the junction held 11 bases outside the gene matches. The CDR3 consists of 15 residues. The investigators made TCR beta cDNA from around 530 ng total RNA, using a constant-region primer. Sequencing libraries for TCR beta derived from three nested multiplex PCR rounds that used slightly modified ARM-PCR. Two initial PCR rounds of around 10 cycles each paired TRBV1-TRBV30 forward primers with a C-beta reverse primer. TCRdb passed the multiplex PCR reads through MiXCR, listing each CDR3 protein once. The table includes around 190,000 distinct CDR3 sequences, 85% detected once.

This TCR came from a man aged 40-49 years with primary liver carcinoma and hepatitis B virus infection. The rearrangement links TRBV29-1 to TRBJ1-1; TRBD1 matches at 7 bases. Sequenced input: tumor tissue from primary liver carcinoma. As DNA, the CDR3 is TGCAGCGTCGAATATCGGGGGACAGAGAACACTGAAGCTTTCTTT. Its protein product is CSVEYRGTENTEAFF.